A selection of T cell receptor beta chains follows, all from one sample in a study of neurological immune-mediated disorders. TCRdb redid the calling of the 5' RACE reads with MiXCR, one entry per CDR3 protein. The sample includes 18,000 or so distinct CDR3 sequences, approximately 14% of them seen just once. Sequencing was carried out using CD4+ T cells from blood. The receptors come from a woman aged 60-70 years with HTLV-1-associated myelopathy (HAM/TSP). CDR3s include the opening cysteine and the closing phenylalanine or tryptophan. Fields, in order: V gene, D gene, J gene, clone size, CDR3 DNA, CDR3 protein. A D gene is named only where the DNA matches it firmly. Size tells how often a clone was seen (once, few, many) or the class of an expanded clone, and some rows leave it out.

>TRBV5-1|-|TRBJ2-1|-
TGCGCCAGCAGCGACGTCTATTCGCAGTTCTTC
CASSDVYSQFF
>TRBV24-1|-|TRBJ2-2|-
TGTGCCACCAGTGATTTGCAAGGGAGAACAGGGGAGCTGTTTTTT
CATSDLQGRTGELFF
>TRBV3-1|-|TRBJ2-2|many
TGTGCCAGCAGCTCGGGGGGCACGAACACCGGGGAGCTGTTTTTT
CASSSGGTNTGELFF
>TRBV20-1|TRBD2|TRBJ2-7|many
TGCAGTGCACTGAGGCGGGAGAACGAGCAGTACTTC
CSALRRENEQYF
>TRBV20-1|TRBD2|TRBJ2-7|-
TGCAGTGCTAGAGGTGTGACTAGCGGGGGGTCCCGCGCGAACACCGGGACAGGGGGATTTGAGCAGTACTTC
CSARGVTSGGSRANTGTGGFEQYF
>TRBV27|TRBD2|TRBJ2-1|many
TGTGCCAGCAGTTTCCCAAGCGGGGGGTACTACAATGAGCAGTTCTTC
CASSFPSGGYYNEQFF
>TRBV2|-|TRBJ2-7|many
TGTGCCAGCAGTGGGGTCAGAGGCGAGCAGTACTTC
CASSGVRGEQYF
>TRBV5-1|-|TRBJ1-2|many
TGCGCCAGCAGCTTGACCCGGGCGGACACCCGGCCCTATGGCTACACCTTC
CASSLTRADTRPYGYTF
>TRBV5-1|-|TRBJ2-3|-
TGCACCAGCAGCTGGGCAGTAACGCAGTATTTT
CTSSWAVTQYF
>TRBV6-2/TRBV6-3|-|TRBJ1-5|many
TGTGTCAGCAGTAAGAGTGGGGGTCGGCAGCCCCAGCATTTT
CVSSKSGGRQPQHF
>TRBV20-1|TRBD2|TRBJ2-1|many
TGCAGTGCTATTCCCGGGGGGTACAATGAGCAGTTCTTC
CSAIPGGYNEQFF
>TRBV19|-|TRBJ1-1|many
TGTGCCAGTAGTATGTCGACAGACACTGAAGCTTTCTTT
CASSMSTDTEAFF
>TRBV3-1|-|TRBJ2-2|many
TGTGCCAGCAGCCAAGGGAGGAGACTTTACACCGGGGAGCTGTTTTTT
CASSQGRRLYTGELFF
>TRBV20-1|-|TRBJ2-7|many
TGCAGTGCCAGCTTACAGGGAAGGTCCTACGAGCAGTACTTC
CSASLQGRSYEQYF
>TRBV7-9|-|TRBJ1-5|-
-
CASSFYICSAERLKENQPQHF
>TRBV6-2/TRBV6-3|TRBD1|TRBJ1-5|many
TGTGCCAGCAGACCCTGGGACAGGGTAGGCCAGCCCCAGCATTTT
CASRPWDRVGQPQHF
>TRBV14|-|TRBJ2-3|-
TGTGCCAGCAGCCAAGGAACGGCCAGGGTAGACACAGATACGCAGTATTTT
CASSQGTARVDTDTQYF
>TRBV5-1|TRBD2|TRBJ2-5|many
TGCGCCAGCAGCGTCACTAGCGGTCTTTCAGGGACCCAGTACTTC
CASSVTSGLSGTQYF
>TRBV11-2|TRBD1|TRBJ1-5|many
TGTGCCAGCAGTTTAGACAGGGTCGATCAGCCCCAGCATTTT
CASSLDRVDQPQHF
>TRBV5-1|TRBD2|TRBJ2-3|many
TGCGCCAGCAGCCCGACTAGCGGGGACGAAGATACGCAGTATTTT
CASSPTSGDEDTQYF
>TRBV9|-|TRBJ2-2|-
TGTGCCAGCAGCGTAGGCGGCTACTCCACCGGGGAGCTGTTTTTT
CASSVGGYSTGELFF
>TRBV5-6|-|TRBJ2-7|many
TGTGCCAGCAGCTACGGGACGGTGACCTACGAGCAGTACTTC
CASSYGTVTYEQYF
>TRBV27|TRBD1|TRBJ2-7|many
TGTGCCAGCTCCCCTCAGGGGGCTAAATACGAGCAGTACTTC
CASSPQGAKYEQYF
>TRBV7-2|-|TRBJ1-4|many
TGTGCCAGCAGCCGGTCCAGTCTAACTAATGAAAAACTGTTTTTT
CASSRSSLTNEKLFF
>TRBV5-6|TRBD1|TRBJ2-6|many
TGTGCCAGCAGCTTGGAGGGGGCGCGCGGGGCCAACGTCCTGACTTTC
CASSLEGARGANVLTF
>TRBV20-1|-|TRBJ1-1|-
TGCAGTGCTAGAACGTACAGGGACATGAACACTGAAGCTTTCTTT
CSARTYRDMNTEAFF
>TRBV6-2/TRBV6-3|-|TRBJ2-2|-
TGTGCCAGCAGCATCCAGGGGAGCACCGGGGAGCTGTTTTTT
CASSIQGSTGELFF
>TRBV5-4|-|TRBJ2-3|many
TGTGCCAGCAGCTTAGGGGATACGCAGTATTTT
CASSLGDTQYF
>TRBV5-1|-|TRBJ1-1|-
TGCGCCAGCAGCTTAGATGCGATGAACACTGAAGCTTTCTTT
CASSLDAMNTEAFF
>TRBV7-2|-|TRBJ2-3|many
TGTGCCAGCAGCTTAGAGGGCGCTGGAGATACGCAGTATTTT
CASSLEGAGDTQYF
>TRBV20-1|-|TRBJ2-2|many
TGCAGTGTTCAATCTGGCGGGGAGCTGTTTTTT
CSVQSGGELFF
>TRBV5-1|-|TRBJ2-2|many
TGCGCCAGCAGCTTCGTGGGATCCGGGGAGCTGTTTTTT
CASSFVGSGELFF